The 6 T cell receptor beta chains below come from one sample, sequenced in a study of T cell repertoires in aging, cancer and after chemotherapy. TRB rearrangements spanning V, D and J were amplified using mixed TRB-A/B primers. TCRdb fed the multiplex PCR reads into MiXCR, producing one record per CDR3 protein. Among about 1,900 distinct CDR3 sequences listed, roughly 17% were seen once. The template was genomic DNA from peripheral blood, not RNA. The specimen sequenced was blood. The source of these receptors is a human donor with a solid tumor.

In its sample, this clonotype ranks as medium-sized (0.01 to 0.1%). The chain joins TRBV5-3 to TRBJ1-5, with TRBD1 matching 7 bases. TRBV5-3 is an open reading frame whose function is uncertain. V dropped 4 bases and J dropped 4; count of bases not matched to a gene: 5. The CDR3 sequence is 14 residues long. CDR3 protein: CARSRGQENQPQHF. DNA of the CDR3: TGTGCCAGAAGCCGTGGACAGGAGAATCAGCCCCAGCATTTT.

This clonotype ranks as medium-sized. This chain links TRBV6-2 or TRBV6-3 with TRBJ1-2, with 11 bases matching TRBD1. The CDR3 has 15 amino acids. The V segment lost 6 bases and the J segment 6 bases; nucleotides outside the gene matches: 9. The V gene's germline CDR1 is MNHEY and CDR2 SVGEGT. The CDR3 nucleotides are TGTGCCAGCAGGCGGGGACAGGGGGTCATGGATGGCTACACCTTC. It codes for CASRRGQGVMDGYTF.

This clonotype is medium-sized by share. The chain combines TRBV18 with TRBJ1-3; tentative D call: TRBD1 (6 bases). V was clipped by 2 bases and J by 1 base, with 15 bases between them. The CDR3 loop spans 17 amino acids. Germline assignment: CDR1 KGHSH and CDR2 LQKENI. CDR3 nucleotides: TGTGCCAGCTCACCAGGACAGATGGGGGGATCTGGAAACACCATATATTTT. Translation: CASSPGQMGGSGNTIYF. Together with reference TRBV18 and TRBJ1-3, the CDR3 gives the full variable domain: NAGVMQNPRHLVRRRGQEARLRCSPMKGHSHVYWYRQLPEEGLKFMVYLQKENIIDESGMPKERFSAEFPKEGPSILRIQQVVRGDSAAYFCASSPGQMGGSGNTIYFGEGSWLTVV.

In this sample, this clonotype is medium-sized. This rearrangement joins TRBV6-5 to TRBJ1-2, with D perhaps TRBD1 (6 bases). The CDR3 loop spans 15 amino acids. Trimming stripped 0 bases from V and 6 bases from J, with 14 bases between. From germline, CDR1 is MNHEY and CDR2 SVGAGI. The CDR3 DNA follows: TGTGCCAGCAGTTACTCGAGGGGGGGCGCGGATGGCTACACCTTC. Amino acids: CASSYSRGGADGYTF.

This clonotype is deemed medium-sized. The chain employs TRBV6-5 and TRBJ1-6, with D possibly TRBD1 on 5 matching bases. V gave up 0 bases and J gave up 3 bases, with 9 bases separating them. The CDR3 loop spans 16 amino acids. Germline-derived CDR1 and CDR2 are MNHEY and SVGAGI. The CDR3 loop is CASSYSGRDYNSPLHF. CDR3 DNA sequence: TGTGCCAGCAGTTACTCGGGGCGAGACTATAATTCACCCCTCCACTTT.

The sample holds many counts of this clonotype. This chain joins TRBV2 and TRBJ1-4; D not resolved. Germline V gives CDR1 SNHLY, CDR2 FYNNEI. The CDR3 contains 13 residues. Trimming removed 7 bases from V and 7 bases from J, with 13 bases in between. CDR3 amino acids: CASKVAQSEKLFF. The CDR3 DNA reads TGTGCCAGCAAGGTCGCCCAATCTGAAAAACTGTTTTTT.